These T cell receptor beta chains were read from a single sample in a study of blood T cell repertoires in COVID-19. The protocol was immunoSEQ multiplex PCR, while the TCRdb copy is restricted to in-frame clones and leaves out a portion. The profile shows roughly 65,000 clones, around 79% of them singletons. The material sequenced was peripheral blood. The receptors were gathered from a man in his sixties with acute or convalescent COVID-19. The CDR3 runs from the conserved cysteine through the conserved F or W. A D gene is named only where the DNA matches it firmly. Some rows have no size entry. The others give once, few or many, or a class for an expanded clone.

j_call: TRBJ1-5
clone_size: NA
v_call: TRBV7-2
d_call: TRBD1
cdr3_aa: CASSQTGGNQPQHF
cdr3_nt: TGTGCCAGCAGCCAGACAGGGGGCAATCAGCCCCAGCATTTT

j_call: TRBJ1-1
clone_size: NA
v_call: TRBV3-1/TRBV3-2
d_call: NA
cdr3_aa: CASRKDQRDTEAFF
cdr3_nt: TGTGCCAGCAGAAAAGACCAGCGCGACACTGAAGCTTTCTTT

j_call: TRBJ2-7
clone_size: NA
v_call: TRBV5-4
d_call: NA
cdr3_aa: CASSLFNEQYF
cdr3_nt: TGTGCCAGCAGCTTGTTTAACGAGCAGTACTTC

j_call: TRBJ1-3
clone_size: NA
v_call: TRBV5-1
d_call: NA
cdr3_aa: CASSLLSDPGNTIYF
cdr3_nt: TGCGCCAGCAGCTTACTCAGCGACCCTGGAAACACCATATATTTT

j_call: TRBJ1-5
clone_size: NA
v_call: TRBV6-5
d_call: NA
cdr3_aa: CASSYNRDLNQPQHF
cdr3_nt: TGTGCCAGCAGTTACAACAGGGATCTCAATCAGCCCCAGCATTTT

j_call: TRBJ2-3
clone_size: NA
v_call: TRBV6-1
d_call: TRBD1
cdr3_aa: CASSERQGTDTQYF
cdr3_nt: TGTGCCAGCAGTGAGCGACAGGGAACCGATACGCAGTATTTT

j_call: TRBJ2-5
clone_size: NA
v_call: TRBV5-1
d_call: NA
cdr3_aa: CASSPGVAETQYF
cdr3_nt: TGCGCCAGCAGCCCCGGGGTGGCGGAGACCCAGTACTTC

j_call: TRBJ2-7
clone_size: NA
v_call: TRBV7-2
d_call: TRBD2
cdr3_aa: CASSFEVGGYEQYF
cdr3_nt: TGTGCCAGCAGCTTTGAAGTCGGGGGGTACGAGCAGTACTTC

j_call: TRBJ2-7
clone_size: NA
v_call: TRBV20-1
d_call: NA
cdr3_aa: CSARGGYEQYF
cdr3_nt: TGCAGTGCTAGGGGGGGATACGAGCAGTACTTC

j_call: TRBJ2-7
clone_size: NA
v_call: TRBV7-2
d_call: TRBD2
cdr3_aa: CASSVRSGGLTREQYF
cdr3_nt: TGTGCCAGCAGCGTTCGCAGCGGGGGGCTAACTAGGGAGCAGTACTTC

j_call: TRBJ1-4
clone_size: few
v_call: TRBV12-3/TRBV12-4
d_call: NA
cdr3_aa: CASSLRDEKLFF
cdr3_nt: TGTGCCAGCAGTTTGCGGGATGAAAAACTGTTTTTT

j_call: TRBJ2-6
clone_size: NA
v_call: TRBV7-2
d_call: NA
cdr3_aa: CASSSGGSGANVLTF
cdr3_nt: TGTGCCAGCAGCTCCGGCGGGTCTGGGGCCAACGTCCTGACTTTC

j_call: TRBJ1-6
clone_size: NA
v_call: TRBV6-5
d_call: NA
cdr3_aa: CASCRDWNSPLHF
cdr3_nt: TGTGCCAGTTGCCGGGACTGGAATTCACCCCTCCACTTT

j_call: TRBJ1-5
clone_size: once
v_call: TRBV6-5
d_call: NA
cdr3_aa: CASSYGGMDDNQPQHF
cdr3_nt: TGTGCCAGCAGTTACGGGGGGATGGATGACAATCAGCCCCAGCATTTT

j_call: TRBJ2-5
clone_size: NA
v_call: TRBV5-4
d_call: TRBD1
cdr3_aa: CASSFDRGSETQYF
cdr3_nt: TGTGCCAGCAGCTTCGACAGGGGGTCGGAGACCCAGTACTTC

j_call: TRBJ2-7
clone_size: NA
v_call: TRBV4-3
d_call: TRBD1
cdr3_aa: CASSQDGTGINEQYF
cdr3_nt: TGCGCCAGCAGCCAAGACGGGACAGGGATCAACGAGCAGTACTTC

j_call: TRBJ2-7
clone_size: medium-sized
v_call: TRBV27
d_call: NA
cdr3_aa: CASFDSPYEQYF
cdr3_nt: TGTGCCAGCTTCGACAGTCCCTACGAGCAGTACTTC

j_call: TRBJ1-6
clone_size: NA
v_call: TRBV25-1
d_call: TRBD1
cdr3_aa: CASSVRDRDNSPLHF
cdr3_nt: TGTGCCAGCAGTGTTCGGGACAGGGATAATTCACCCCTCCACTTT

j_call: TRBJ1-2
clone_size: NA
v_call: TRBV6-5
d_call: NA
cdr3_aa: CASSYEETGASNGYTF
cdr3_nt: TGTGCCAGCAGTTACGAAGAGACAGGAGCTAGTAATGGCTACACCTTC

j_call: TRBJ2-5
clone_size: NA
v_call: TRBV7-7
d_call: NA
cdr3_aa: CASSLTGILETQYF
cdr3_nt: TGTGCTAGCAGCCTGACGGGGATTCTGGAGACCCAGTACTTC

j_call: TRBJ1-5
clone_size: NA
v_call: TRBV4-1
d_call: TRBD1
cdr3_aa: CASSQPGRGRDQPQHF
cdr3_nt: TGCGCCAGCAGCCAACCCGGGAGGGGGCGAGATCAGCCCCAGCATTTT

j_call: TRBJ2-7
clone_size: NA
v_call: TRBV24-1
d_call: TRBD1
cdr3_aa: CATSDPNRGSPYEQYF
cdr3_nt: TGTGCCACCAGTGATCCAAACAGGGGGTCCCCCTACGAGCAGTACTTC

j_call: TRBJ1-2
clone_size: few
v_call: TRBV30
d_call: TRBD1
cdr3_aa: CAWSGQGLTNYGYTF
cdr3_nt: TGTGCCTGGAGTGGACAGGGCCTCACTAACTATGGCTACACCTTC

j_call: TRBJ1-5
clone_size: NA
v_call: TRBV15
d_call: NA
cdr3_aa: CATSRVTSSNQPQHF
cdr3_nt: TGTGCCACCAGCAGAGTTACAAGTAGCAATCAGCCCCAGCATTTT

j_call: TRBJ1-5
clone_size: NA
v_call: TRBV5-8
d_call: TRBD1
cdr3_aa: CASSPGQSSNQPQHF
cdr3_nt: TGTGCCAGCAGCCCGGGACAGTCTAGCAATCAGCCCCAGCATTTT

j_call: TRBJ2-2
clone_size: few
v_call: TRBV7-9
d_call: NA
cdr3_aa: CASSRSGAGNTGELFF
cdr3_nt: TGTGCCAGCAGCCGCTCGGGAGCGGGGAACACCGGGGAGCTGTTTTTT

j_call: TRBJ2-7
clone_size: NA
v_call: TRBV6-5
d_call: TRBD1
cdr3_aa: CASSYSMGQIYEQYF
cdr3_nt: TGTGCCAGCAGTTACTCGATGGGACAGATCTACGAGCAGTACTTC

j_call: TRBJ1-5
clone_size: NA
v_call: TRBV19
d_call: TRBD1
cdr3_aa: CASTTGQGNQPQHF
cdr3_nt: TGTGCCAGTACCACGGGACAGGGTAATCAGCCCCAGCATTTT

j_call: TRBJ2-2
clone_size: NA
v_call: TRBV2
d_call: TRBD1
cdr3_aa: CASSDDRDRANTGELFF
cdr3_nt: TGTGCCAGCAGTGACGACCGGGACAGGGCGAACACCGGGGAGCTGTTTTTT

j_call: TRBJ2-1
clone_size: NA
v_call: TRBV18
d_call: TRBD2
cdr3_aa: CASSLGLAGASNEQFF
cdr3_nt: TGTGCCAGCTCCCTCGGACTAGCGGGCGCCAGTAATGAGCAGTTCTTC

j_call: TRBJ1-5
clone_size: NA
v_call: TRBV6-5
d_call: NA
cdr3_aa: CASNLYSQPQHF
cdr3_nt: TGTGCCAGCAACCTTTACAGCCAGCCCCAGCATTTT

j_call: TRBJ2-7
clone_size: NA
v_call: TRBV13
d_call: TRBD1
cdr3_aa: CASSGTGGRREQYF
cdr3_nt: TGTGCCAGCAGCGGGACAGGGGGTAGACGAGAGCAGTACTTC

j_call: TRBJ1-2
clone_size: NA
v_call: TRBV10-3
d_call: TRBD1
cdr3_aa: CAIRSGGAHYGYTF
cdr3_nt: TGTGCCATCAGGTCAGGGGGCGCCCACTATGGCTACACCTTC

j_call: TRBJ1-2
clone_size: NA
v_call: TRBV18
d_call: TRBD1
cdr3_aa: CASSPDRAGYTF
cdr3_nt: TGTGCCAGCTCACCCGACAGGGCTGGCTACACCTTC

j_call: TRBJ2-1
clone_size: NA
v_call: TRBV24-1
d_call: NA
cdr3_aa: CATSTGRQENEQFF
cdr3_nt: TGTGCCACCAGTACAGGGCGCCAGGAGAATGAGCAGTTCTTC

j_call: TRBJ2-5
clone_size: NA
v_call: TRBV2
d_call: TRBD1
cdr3_aa: CASSGGQGPQETQYF
cdr3_nt: TGTGCCAGCAGTGGCGGACAGGGACCCCAAGAGACCCAGTACTTC

j_call: TRBJ1-3
clone_size: NA
v_call: TRBV18
d_call: NA
cdr3_aa: CASSPSSIKTGLPGNTIYF
cdr3_nt: TGTGCCAGCTCACCTTCCAGTATAAAGACAGGTTTGCCTGGAAACACCATATATTTT

j_call: TRBJ1-6
clone_size: NA
v_call: TRBV7-9
d_call: TRBD1
cdr3_aa: CASSLRGATNSPLHF
cdr3_nt: TGTGCCAGCAGCCTCAGGGGGGCTACTAATTCACCCCTCCACTTT

j_call: TRBJ2-3
clone_size: NA
v_call: TRBV13
d_call: TRBD1
cdr3_aa: CASSTKTGVGTDTQYF
cdr3_nt: TGTGCCAGCAGCACGAAGACAGGGGTAGGCACAGATACGCAGTATTTT

j_call: TRBJ2-7
clone_size: NA
v_call: TRBV3-1/TRBV3-2
d_call: TRBD1
cdr3_aa: CASSQDLAGQGYEQYF
cdr3_nt: TGTGCCAGCAGCCAAGATCTTGCGGGACAGGGGTACGAGCAGTACTTC

j_call: TRBJ2-7
clone_size: NA
v_call: TRBV2
d_call: TRBD1
cdr3_aa: CASKTDRGPSYEQYF
cdr3_nt: TGTGCCAGCAAAACTGACAGGGGACCATCCTACGAGCAGTACTTC